Below, one T cell receptor beta chain is given with its context. The antigen is undetermined. The junction departs from the called germline gene at one end, perhaps through a read error. The data were obtained in a study of identical twins. Study-wide findings and caveats: There is a chance that invariant MAIT and iNKT cells partially muddied zero-insertion analyses. Beta out-of-frame sequences displayed a weaker excess of sharing between twins. Researchers reported excess low generation probability among twin-shared out-of-frame alpha sequences.

Addition of a universal primer site occurred through template switching, and cDNA carried unique molecular identifiers. Each CDR3 protein gets one entry after TCRdb re-called the 5' RACE reads with MiXCR. The data hold roughly 240,000 distinct CDR3 sequences, with about 7.3% observed a single time. The same specimen was also included in a second study, on yellow fever vaccine responses in identical twins.

The TCR originated in a young woman in good health. The sequenced material came from memory (CD45RO+) T cells sorted from blood.

The DNA of the CDR3 is TGTGCCTGCAGCCCTCAGGGGCGGGGGACACACAATGAGCAGTTCTTC. This gives the protein CACSPQGRGTHNEQFF. V is TRBV3-1 and J is TRBJ2-1; D is possibly TRBD2 (7 bases). This CDR3 has 16 amino acids. Germline CDR1 reads LGHDT; CDR2 reads YNNKEL (reference sequence).